This TCR beta chain was identified in a study of tissue T cells after allogeneic stem cell transplantation. Study-wide points: The patient cohort was small and clinically heterogeneous, with limited sampling depth.

There are 14 residues in the CDR3. CDR1 and CDR2 from the germline V gene are KGHTA and FQNQQP. TCRbeta CDR3 was sequenced at survey depth with template counts. Sequenced by immunoSEQ multiplex PCR; TCRdb stores in-frame clones only, minus some. This repertoire shows about 4,000 clones, around 45% found once; its top ten account for 28%. Regarding time point: mouse harvest day 14 after allogeneic transplant. Mouse grafts combined 10^7 T-cell-depleted bone marrow cells with 10^6 splenic CD5+ T cells. Tissues came from B6→BALB/c major-mismatch GVHD mice at day 7 or 14. A note on this clone: No antigen is known for it. These gene names are mouse names. The read is 1 residue too short to cover the CDR3 end, so that end is filled in from the germline J gene.

The chain joins TRBV23 to TRBJ1-4. The receptor was derived from a female BALB/c mouse given C57BL/6 T cells with graft-versus-host disease after an allogeneic hematopoietic cell transplant. The sequenced sample consisted of gut tissue. The CDR3 protein is CSSSQTGPNERLFF. Incomplete CDR3 DNA: TGCTCCAGCAGTCAAACGGGTCCCAACGAAAGATTATTT.